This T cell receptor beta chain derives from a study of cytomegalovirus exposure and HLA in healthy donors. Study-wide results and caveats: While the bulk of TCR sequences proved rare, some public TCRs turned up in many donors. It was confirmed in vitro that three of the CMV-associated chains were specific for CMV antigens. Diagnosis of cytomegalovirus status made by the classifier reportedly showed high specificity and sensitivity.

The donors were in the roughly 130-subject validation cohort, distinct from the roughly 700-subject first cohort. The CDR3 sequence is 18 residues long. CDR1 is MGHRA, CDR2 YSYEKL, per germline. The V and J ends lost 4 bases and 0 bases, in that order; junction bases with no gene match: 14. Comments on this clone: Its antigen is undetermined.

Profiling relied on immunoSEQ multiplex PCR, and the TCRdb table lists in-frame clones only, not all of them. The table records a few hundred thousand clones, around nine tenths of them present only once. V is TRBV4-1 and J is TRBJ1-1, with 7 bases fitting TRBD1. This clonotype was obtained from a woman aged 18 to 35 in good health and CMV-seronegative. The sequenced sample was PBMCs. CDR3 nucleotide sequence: TGCGCCAGCAGCCCCAAGACAGGCCGCAGGGGGGTGAACACTGAAGCTTTCTTT. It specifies CASSPKTGRRGVNTEAFF.